This entry describes one T cell receptor beta chain. The sample belongs to a study of blood T cell repertoires in COVID-19. Across the study: Sources were T cells, B-cell-depleted T cells, or PBMCs; the material itself was cDNA or gDNA.

Under the authors' procedure: Estimation of nucleated cell counts relied on the amplification of reference gene primers. Sequenced by immunoSEQ multiplex PCR; TCRdb stores in-frame clones only, minus some. That table supplies the V and J calls and clone size; D and trimming were determined from the DNA. Of about 190,000 clones listed, 88% are singletons. This CDR3 has 18 residues. V gene TRBV21-1 combines with J gene TRBJ1-4; TRBD1 is the table's D call and was not checked against the DNA. TRBV21-1 is a listed pseudogene. Sequencing was performed on peripheral blood. The clonotype originates from a human donor in a cohort sampled during active COVID-19. The CDR3 bases are TGTGCCAGCAGCAACGAAGGGGGACAGACGGAAACTAATGAAAAACTGTTTTTT. It encodes CASSNEGGQTETNEKLFF.